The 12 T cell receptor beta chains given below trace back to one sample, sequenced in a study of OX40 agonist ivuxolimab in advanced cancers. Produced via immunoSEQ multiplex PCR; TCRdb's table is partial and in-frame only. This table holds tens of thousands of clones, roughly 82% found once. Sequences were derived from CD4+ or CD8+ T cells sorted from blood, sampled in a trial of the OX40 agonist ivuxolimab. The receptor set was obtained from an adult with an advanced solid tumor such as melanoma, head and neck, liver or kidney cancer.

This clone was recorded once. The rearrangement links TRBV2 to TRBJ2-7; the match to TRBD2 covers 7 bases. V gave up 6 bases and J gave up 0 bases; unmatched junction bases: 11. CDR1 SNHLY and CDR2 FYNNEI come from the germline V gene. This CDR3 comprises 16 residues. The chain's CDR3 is CASRRSGAPISYEQYF. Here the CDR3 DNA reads TGTGCCAGCAGGCGGAGCGGGGCCCCTATCTCCTACGAGCAGTACTTC.

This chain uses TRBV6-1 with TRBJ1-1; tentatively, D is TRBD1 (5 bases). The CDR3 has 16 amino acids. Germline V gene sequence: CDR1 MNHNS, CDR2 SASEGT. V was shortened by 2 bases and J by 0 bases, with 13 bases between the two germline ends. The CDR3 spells CASSESRGGMNTEAFF. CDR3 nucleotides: TGTGCCAGCAGTGAATCGAGGGGCGGAATGAACACTGAAGCTTTCTTT.

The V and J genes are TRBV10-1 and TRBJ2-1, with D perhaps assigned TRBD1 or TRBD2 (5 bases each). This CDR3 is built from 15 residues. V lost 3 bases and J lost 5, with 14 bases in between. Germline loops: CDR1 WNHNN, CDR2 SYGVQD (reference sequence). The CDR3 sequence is CASSDKRGMDNEQFF. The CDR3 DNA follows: TGCGCCAGCAGTGATAAGAGGGGAATGGACAATGAGCAGTTCTTC.

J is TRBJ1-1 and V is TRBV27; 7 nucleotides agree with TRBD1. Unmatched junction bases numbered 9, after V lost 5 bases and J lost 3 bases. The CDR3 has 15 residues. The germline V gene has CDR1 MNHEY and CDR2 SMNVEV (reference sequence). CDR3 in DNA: TGTGCCAGCAGTCCGACGACAGGGTGGGACACTGAAGCTTTCTTT. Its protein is CASSPTTGWDTEAFF.

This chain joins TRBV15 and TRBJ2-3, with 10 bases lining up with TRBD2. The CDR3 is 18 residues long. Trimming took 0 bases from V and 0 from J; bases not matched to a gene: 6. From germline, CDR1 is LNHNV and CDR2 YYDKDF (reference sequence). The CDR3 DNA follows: TGTGCCACCAGCAGAGATCCTGGACTAGCGGCAAGCACAGATACGCAGTATTTT. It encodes CATSRDPGLAASTDTQYF.

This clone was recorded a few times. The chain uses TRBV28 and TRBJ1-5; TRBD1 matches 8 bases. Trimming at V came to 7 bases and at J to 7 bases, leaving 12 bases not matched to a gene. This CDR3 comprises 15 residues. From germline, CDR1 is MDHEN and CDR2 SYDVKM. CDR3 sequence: CASIPGTGFRQPQHF. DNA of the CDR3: TGTGCCAGCATCCCGGGGACAGGATTCAGACAGCCCCAGCATTTT.

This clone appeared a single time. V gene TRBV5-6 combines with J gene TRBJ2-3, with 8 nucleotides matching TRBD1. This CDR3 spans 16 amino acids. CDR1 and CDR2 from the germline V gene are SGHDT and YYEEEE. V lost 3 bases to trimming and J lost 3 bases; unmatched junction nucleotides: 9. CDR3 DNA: TGTGCCAGCAGCTCGAACAGGGGGGTGGGGACAGATACGCAGTATTTT. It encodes CASSSNRGVGTDTQYF. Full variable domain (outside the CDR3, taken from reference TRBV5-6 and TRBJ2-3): DAGVTQSPTHLIKTRGQQVTLRCSPKSGHDTVSWYQQALGQGPQFIFQYYEEEERQRGNFPDRFSGHQFPNYSSELNVNALLLGDSALYLCASSSNRGVGTDTQYFGPGTRLTVL.

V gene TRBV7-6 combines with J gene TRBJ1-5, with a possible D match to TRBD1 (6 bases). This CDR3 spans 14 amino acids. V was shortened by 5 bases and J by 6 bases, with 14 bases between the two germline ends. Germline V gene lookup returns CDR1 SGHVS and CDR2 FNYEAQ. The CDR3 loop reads CASSRGTSTQPQHF. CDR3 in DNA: TGTGCCAGCAGCCGAGGGACATCGACTCAGCCCCAGCATTTT.

The CDR3 DNA follows: TGTGCCAGCAGCCCCCGTCGGGGGGCGCTGGGCACAGATACGCAGTATTTT. It encodes CASSPRRGALGTDTQYF. This sequence joins TRBV5-4 and TRBJ2-3, with D possibly being TRBD2 (7 bases). This CDR3 has 17 residues. Germline V CDR1 and CDR2: SGHNT, YYREEE (reference sequence). V was pared by 4 bases and J by 1 base, with 19 bases between.

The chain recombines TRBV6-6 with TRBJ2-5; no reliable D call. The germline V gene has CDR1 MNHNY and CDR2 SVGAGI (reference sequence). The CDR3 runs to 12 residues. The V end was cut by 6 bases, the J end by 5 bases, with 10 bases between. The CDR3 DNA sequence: TGTGCCAGCAGCCCCCCTTCCGAGACCCAGTACTTC. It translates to CASSPPSETQYF.

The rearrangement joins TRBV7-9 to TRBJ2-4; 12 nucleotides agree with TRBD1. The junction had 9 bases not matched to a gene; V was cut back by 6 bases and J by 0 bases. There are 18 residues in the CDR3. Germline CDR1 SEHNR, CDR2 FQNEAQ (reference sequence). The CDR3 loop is CASSSPGTGGLAKNIQYF. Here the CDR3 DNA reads TGTGCCAGCAGTTCCCCCGGGACAGGGGGCTTAGCCAAAAACATTCAGTACTTC.

The CDR3: CASSFLGGDYNEQFF. The CDR3 DNA sequence: TGTGCCAGCAGCTTTCTGGGGGGTGACTACAATGAGCAGTTCTTC. The genes are TRBV7-9 and TRBJ2-1; D possibly corresponds to TRBD2 (6 bases). Germline V gene data show CDR1 as SEHNR and CDR2 as FQNEAQ (reference sequence). The CDR3 extends over 15 amino acids. Deletions cut 3 bases from V and 3 bases from J, with 12 bases between.